This TCR beta chain was found in a study of patients and donors after allogeneic stem cell transplantation. MiXCR, run by TCRdb on the RT-PCR reads, gives a single entry per CDR3 protein. Of 800,000 to 1,000,000 distinct CDR3 sequences listed, more than 15% are singletons. This clonotype showed up many times. Germline V lookup: CDR1 MNHNS, CDR2 SASEGT. V shed 5 bases and J shed 0 bases, with 7 bases lying between them. This CDR3 comprises 13 residues. This clonotype was sampled from a human donor who was either an allogeneic HSCT recipient or a stem cell or donor lymphocyte infusion donor (not recorded which). It is not recorded whose cells these are; they may come from a transplant donor. Sequenced material: blood, either unsorted or a sorted T cell fraction (not recorded which). J is TRBJ2-5 and V is TRBV6-1, with D perhaps TRBD1 (5 bases). This CDR3 reads CASSPGNQETQYF. In DNA, the CDR3 is TGTGCCAGCAGTCCAGGGAACCAAGAGACCCAGTACTTC.